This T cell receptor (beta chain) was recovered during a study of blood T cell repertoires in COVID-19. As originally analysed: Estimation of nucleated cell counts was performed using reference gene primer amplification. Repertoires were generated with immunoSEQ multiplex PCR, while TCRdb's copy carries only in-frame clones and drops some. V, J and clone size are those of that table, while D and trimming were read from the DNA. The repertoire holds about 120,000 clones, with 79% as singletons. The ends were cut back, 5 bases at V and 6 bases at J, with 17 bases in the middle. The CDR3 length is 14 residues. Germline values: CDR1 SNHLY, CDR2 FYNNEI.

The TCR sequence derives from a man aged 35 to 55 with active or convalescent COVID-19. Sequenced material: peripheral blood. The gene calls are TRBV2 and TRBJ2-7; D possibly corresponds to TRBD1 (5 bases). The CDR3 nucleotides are TGTGCCAGCAGTATAGGAAGCCAGGGTGGCGAGCAGTACTTC. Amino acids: CASSIGSQGGEQYF. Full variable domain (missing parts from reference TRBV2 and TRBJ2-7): EPEVTQTPSHQVTQMGQEVILRCVPISNHLYFYWYRQILGQKVEFLVSFYNNEISEKSEIFDDQFSVERPDGSNFTLKIRSTKLEDSAMYFCASSIGSQGGEQYFGPGTRLTVT.